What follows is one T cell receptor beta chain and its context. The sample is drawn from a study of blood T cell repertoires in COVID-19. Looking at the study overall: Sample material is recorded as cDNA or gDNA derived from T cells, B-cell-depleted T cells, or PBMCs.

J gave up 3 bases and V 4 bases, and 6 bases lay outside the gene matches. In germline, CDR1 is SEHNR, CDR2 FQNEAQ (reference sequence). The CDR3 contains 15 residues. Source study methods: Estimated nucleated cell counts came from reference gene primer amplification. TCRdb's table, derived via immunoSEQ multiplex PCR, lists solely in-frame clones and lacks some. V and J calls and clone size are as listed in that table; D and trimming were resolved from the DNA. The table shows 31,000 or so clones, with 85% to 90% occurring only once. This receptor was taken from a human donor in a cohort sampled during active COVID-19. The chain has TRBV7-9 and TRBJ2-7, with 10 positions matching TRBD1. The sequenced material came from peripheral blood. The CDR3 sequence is CASSSYRDRGYEQYF. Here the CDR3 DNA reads TGTGCCAGCAGCTCCTACCGGGACAGGGGCTACGAGCAGTACTTC.